This TCR beta chain is drawn from a study of monozygotic twins with inflammatory bowel disease (dated by TCRdb to about 2019). Concerning the study at large: The full study comprised approximately 28 monozygotic twin pairs: nine German pairs (four IBD-concordant, five IBD-discordant) and 19 IBD-discordant Danish pairs. Disease-associated traits were sought mainly through comparisons between IBD patients and their genetically identical healthy co-twins within discordant pairs. Each individual had, on average, about 151 000 unique TCRalpha sequences and 181 000 unique TCRbeta sequences available for analysis. The investigation overall reported the following: Concordant and discordant twins showed no difference in repertoire similarity, possibly because of limited statistical power. IBD patients shared fewer clonotypes with other individuals than healthy twins did, most markedly in patients showing signs of disease activity. The results gave no support for a single strong signal or clonotype linked to IBD. Differing immunosuppressive treatments among patients may have added background noise and inter-individual variability to the repertoires. Measured by the inverse Simpson index, TCRbeta repertoire diversity was lower in IBD patients than in their healthy co-twins. Different T cell subtypes could not be distinguished in the analysis.

From each donor, a roughly 2.5 ml peripheral blood sample was drawn into PAXgene tubes and stored at -80 degrees C. Without any T cell sorting, total RNA was extracted from whole blood using the PAXgene blood miRNA kit on an automated QIAcube. Deep TCRalpha and TCRbeta repertoire profiling with unique molecular barcoding was performed on peripheral blood of monozygotic twin pairs concordant or discordant for inflammatory bowel disease. Smoking habits were recorded for all twin pairs, with individuals classified as current, former or never smokers. CDR1 and CDR2 are read off the germline V gene (reference sequence) as SEHNR and FQNEAQ. The CDR3 spans 17 residues, from the cysteine through the phenylalanine. No DNA has been recorded. Library preparation used 5' RACE. For each TCR library, approximately 3.5 ug of total RNA was used. cDNA was synthesized with SMARTScribe reverse transcriptase in eight separate reactions per sample. Unique molecular identifiers containing a 6-nucleotide sample barcode were introduced through template switching during cDNA synthesis. Amplification of TCRalpha and TCRbeta cDNA involved two nested PCRs of 16 and 9 cycles, and each PCR was followed by bead purification. Before amplification, cDNA was treated with uracil DNA-glycosylase and purified using the QIAquick PCR purification kit. In the second PCR, Illumina TruSeq-compatible adapters and sample-specific barcodes were added. TapeStation and Qubit were used to check library quality and concentration, and 4.5 to 5 ng of each library was pooled. Sequencing of the pooled libraries was done on an Illumina HiSeq2500 single-index Rapid Run using custom sequencing primers and 2 x 100 bp reads. The published analysis was carried out like this. MiGEC version 1.2.6 was used for UMI-based consensus assembly to correct PCR and sequencing errors. V(D)J alignment, clonotype assembly and CDR3 extraction were performed with MiXCR version 2.1.1. Gene usage, clonotype sharing and MAIT/NKT TCR abundance were normalised by analysing the top 1000, 10 000 and 20 000 clonotypes per sample. After downsampling to 27 000 UMIs, diversity was calculated as the inverse Simpson index using the vegan R package. Paired Mann-Whitney U tests on discordant twin pairs were used, with Benjamini-Hochberg multiple-testing correction. One entry per CDR3 protein sequence results from the TCRdb reprocessing of the reads, with DNA left out. TCRdb's processing, not the study's, gives the V and J calls here. The table held for this sample gives around 380,000 distinct CDR3 sequences. The ten largest clones capture 2% to 3% of the sample.

A word on this clonotype: Its antigen remains undetermined.

The clonotype comes from a human donor with ulcerative colitis or Crohn's disease, or a healthy co-twin of an affected twin (not recorded which). The source material was blood. The chain is encoded by TRBV7-9 joined to TRBJ1-6; TCRdb designates TRBD1, a call that cannot be tested without DNA. The CDR3 reads as follows: CASSFPPDRVGNSPLHF. Joined to the reference TRBV7-9 and TRBJ1-6 proteins, this CDR3 gives the full variable domain: DTGVSQNPRHKITKRGQNVTFRCDPISEHNRLYWYRQTLGQGPEFLTYFQNEAQLEKSRLLSDRFSAERPKGSFSTLEIQRTEQGDSAMYLCASSFPPDRVGNSPLHFGNGTRLTVT.